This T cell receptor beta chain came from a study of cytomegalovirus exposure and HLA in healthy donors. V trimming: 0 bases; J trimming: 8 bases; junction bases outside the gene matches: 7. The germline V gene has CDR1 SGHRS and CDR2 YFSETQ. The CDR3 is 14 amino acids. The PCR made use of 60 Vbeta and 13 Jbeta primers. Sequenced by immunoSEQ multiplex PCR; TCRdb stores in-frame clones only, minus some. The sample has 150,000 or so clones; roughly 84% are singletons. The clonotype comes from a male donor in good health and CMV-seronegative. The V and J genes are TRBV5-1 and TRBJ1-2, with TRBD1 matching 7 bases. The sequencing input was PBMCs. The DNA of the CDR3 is TGCGCCAGCAGCTTGGTTGGTCAGGGGGACGGCTACACCTTC. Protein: CASSLVGQGDGYTF.